This entry lists 2 T cell receptor beta chains sequenced from one sample in a study of T cell responses to AZD1222 COVID-19 vaccine. This table comes from immunoSEQ multiplex PCR, and its TCRdb copy is limited to in-frame clones, with some not included. This repertoire shows approximately 68,000 clones, more than 70% found once; its top ten account for 20%. The sample was peripheral blood, taken on day 0 of AZD1222 vaccination. The receptors derive from an adult in good health.

This chain connects TRBV7-9 to TRBJ1-1; tentative D call: TRBD1 (5 bases). The germline CDR1 and CDR2 sequences are SEHNR and FQNEAQ (reference sequence). V lost 3 bases, J lost 3 bases, and 11 bases lay in between. The CDR3 has 14 residues. The CDR3 nucleotides are TGTGCCAGCAGCTTGTCTTGGGGGGACACTGAAGCTTTCTTT. It is translated as CASSLSWGDTEAFF. The complete variable domain, with remaining parts taken from reference TRBV7-9 and TRBJ1-1, reads DTGVSQNPRHKITKRGQNVTFRCDPISEHNRLYWYRQTLGQGPEFLTYFQNEAQLEKSRLLSDRFSAERPKGSFSTLEIQRTEQGDSAMYLCASSLSWGDTEAFFGQGTRLTVV.

The chain uses TRBV10-3 and TRBJ1-1, with D possibly matching TRBD1 (6 bases). The CDR3 runs 14 residues. Germline-derived CDR1 and CDR2 are ENHRY and SYGVKD. The germline V and J ends were trimmed by 2 bases and 7 bases, with 14 bases remaining between them. The CDR3 DNA is TGTGCCATCAGTGAGGCCCGGGAAGGGGGTGAAGCTTTCTTT. It codes for CAISEAREGGEAFF.